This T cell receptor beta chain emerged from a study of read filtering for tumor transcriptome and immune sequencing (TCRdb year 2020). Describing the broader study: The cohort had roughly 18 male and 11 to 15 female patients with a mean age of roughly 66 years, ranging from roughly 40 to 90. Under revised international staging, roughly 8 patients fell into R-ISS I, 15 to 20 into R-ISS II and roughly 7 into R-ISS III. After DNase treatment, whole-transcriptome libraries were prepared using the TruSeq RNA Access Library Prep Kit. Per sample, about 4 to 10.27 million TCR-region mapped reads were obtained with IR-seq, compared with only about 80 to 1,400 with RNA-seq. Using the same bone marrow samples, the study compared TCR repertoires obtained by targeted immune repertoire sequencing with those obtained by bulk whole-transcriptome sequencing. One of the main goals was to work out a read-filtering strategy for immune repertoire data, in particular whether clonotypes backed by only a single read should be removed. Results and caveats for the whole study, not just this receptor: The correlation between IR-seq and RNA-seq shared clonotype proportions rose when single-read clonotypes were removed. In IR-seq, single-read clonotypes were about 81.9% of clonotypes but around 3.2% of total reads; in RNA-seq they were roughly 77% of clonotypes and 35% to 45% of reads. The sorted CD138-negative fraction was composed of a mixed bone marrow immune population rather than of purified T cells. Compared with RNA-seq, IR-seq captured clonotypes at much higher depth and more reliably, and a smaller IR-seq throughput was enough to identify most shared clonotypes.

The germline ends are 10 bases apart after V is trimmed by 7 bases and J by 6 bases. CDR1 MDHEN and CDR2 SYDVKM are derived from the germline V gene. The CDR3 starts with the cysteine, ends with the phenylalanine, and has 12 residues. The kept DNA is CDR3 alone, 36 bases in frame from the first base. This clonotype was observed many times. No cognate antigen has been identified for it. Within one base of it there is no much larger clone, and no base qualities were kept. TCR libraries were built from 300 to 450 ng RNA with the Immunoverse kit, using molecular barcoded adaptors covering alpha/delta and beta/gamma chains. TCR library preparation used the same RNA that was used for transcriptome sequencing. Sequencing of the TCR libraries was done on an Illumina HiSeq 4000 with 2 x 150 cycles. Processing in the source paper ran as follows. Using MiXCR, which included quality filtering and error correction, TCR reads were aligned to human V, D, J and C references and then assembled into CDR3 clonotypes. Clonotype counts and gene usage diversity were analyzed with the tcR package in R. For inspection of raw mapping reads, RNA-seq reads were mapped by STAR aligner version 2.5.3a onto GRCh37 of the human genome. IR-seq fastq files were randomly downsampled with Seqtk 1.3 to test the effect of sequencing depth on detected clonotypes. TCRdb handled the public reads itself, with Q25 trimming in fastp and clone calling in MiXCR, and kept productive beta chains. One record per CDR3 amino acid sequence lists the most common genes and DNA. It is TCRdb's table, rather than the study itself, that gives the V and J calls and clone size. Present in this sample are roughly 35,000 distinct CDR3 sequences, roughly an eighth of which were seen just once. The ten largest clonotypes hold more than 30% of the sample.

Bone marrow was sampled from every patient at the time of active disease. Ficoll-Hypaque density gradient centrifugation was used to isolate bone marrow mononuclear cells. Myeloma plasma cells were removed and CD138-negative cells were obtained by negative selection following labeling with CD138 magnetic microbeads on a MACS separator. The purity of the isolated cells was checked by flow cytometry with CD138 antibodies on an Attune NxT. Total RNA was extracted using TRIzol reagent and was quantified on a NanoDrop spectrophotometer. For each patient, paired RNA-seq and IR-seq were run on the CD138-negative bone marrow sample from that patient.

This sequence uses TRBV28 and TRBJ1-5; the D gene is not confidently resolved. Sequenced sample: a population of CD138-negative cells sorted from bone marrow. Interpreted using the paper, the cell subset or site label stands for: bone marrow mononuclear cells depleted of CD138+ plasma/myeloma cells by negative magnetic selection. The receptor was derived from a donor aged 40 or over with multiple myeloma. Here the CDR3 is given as CASTSQSQPQHF. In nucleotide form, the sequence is TGTGCCAGCACCTCACAAAGTCAGCCCCAGCATTTT. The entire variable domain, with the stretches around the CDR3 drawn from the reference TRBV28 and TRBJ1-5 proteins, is DVKVTQSSRYLVKRTGEKVFLECVQDMDHENMFWYRQDPGLGLRLIYFSYDVKMKEKGDIPEGYSVSREKKERFSLILESASTNQTSMYLCASTSQSQPQHFGDGTRLSIL.